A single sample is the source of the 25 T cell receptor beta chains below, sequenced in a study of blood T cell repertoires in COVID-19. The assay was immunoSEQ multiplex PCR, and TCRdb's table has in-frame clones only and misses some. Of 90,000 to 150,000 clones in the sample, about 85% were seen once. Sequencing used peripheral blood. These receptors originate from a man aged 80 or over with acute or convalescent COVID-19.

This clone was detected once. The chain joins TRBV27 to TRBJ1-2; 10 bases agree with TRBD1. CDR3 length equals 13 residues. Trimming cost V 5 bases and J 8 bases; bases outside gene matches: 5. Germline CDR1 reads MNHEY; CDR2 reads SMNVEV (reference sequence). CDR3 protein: CASSKDRGLGYTF. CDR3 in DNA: TGTGCCAGCAGTAAAGACAGGGGGCTAGGCTACACCTTC.

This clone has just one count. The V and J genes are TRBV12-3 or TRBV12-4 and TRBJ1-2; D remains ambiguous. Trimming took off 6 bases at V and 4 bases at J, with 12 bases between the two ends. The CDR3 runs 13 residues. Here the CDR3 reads CASSRGVAYGYTF. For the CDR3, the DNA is TGTGCCAGCAGCCGCGGCGTGGCCTATGGCTACACCTTC.

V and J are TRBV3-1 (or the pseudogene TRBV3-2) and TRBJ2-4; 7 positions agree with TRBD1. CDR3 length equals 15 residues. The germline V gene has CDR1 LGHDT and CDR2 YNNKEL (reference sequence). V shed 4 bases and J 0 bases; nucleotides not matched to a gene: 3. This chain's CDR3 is CASSPGQLAKNIQYF. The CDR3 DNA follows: TGTGCCAGCAGCCCGGGACAGCTAGCCAAAAACATTCAGTACTTC.

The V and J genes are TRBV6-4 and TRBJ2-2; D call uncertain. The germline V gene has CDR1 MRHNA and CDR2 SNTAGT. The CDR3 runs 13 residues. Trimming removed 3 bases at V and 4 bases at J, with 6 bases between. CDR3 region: CASSERRTGELFF. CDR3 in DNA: TGTGCCAGCAGTGAGCGCCGCACCGGGGAGCTGTTTTTT.

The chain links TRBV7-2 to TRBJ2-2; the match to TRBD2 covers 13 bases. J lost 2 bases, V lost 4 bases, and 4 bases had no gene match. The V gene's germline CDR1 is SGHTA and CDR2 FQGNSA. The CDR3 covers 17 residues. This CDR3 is CASSWTSGRSNTGELFF. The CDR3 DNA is TGTGCCAGCAGCTGGACTAGCGGGAGATCCAACACCGGGGAGCTGTTTTTT.

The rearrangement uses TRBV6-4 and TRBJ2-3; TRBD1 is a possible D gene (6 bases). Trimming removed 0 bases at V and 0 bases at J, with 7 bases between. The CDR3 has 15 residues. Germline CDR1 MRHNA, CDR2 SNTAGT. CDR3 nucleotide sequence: TGTGCCAGCAGTGACTCCCAGGGGAGCACAGATACGCAGTATTTT. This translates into CASSDSQGSTDTQYF.

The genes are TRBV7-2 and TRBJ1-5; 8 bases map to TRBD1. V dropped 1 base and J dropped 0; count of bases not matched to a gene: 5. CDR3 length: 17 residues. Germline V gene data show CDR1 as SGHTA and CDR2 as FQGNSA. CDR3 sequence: CASSLVGTGHSNQPQHF. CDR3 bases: TGTGCCAGCAGCTTAGTGGGGACAGGCCATAGCAATCAGCCCCAGCATTTT.

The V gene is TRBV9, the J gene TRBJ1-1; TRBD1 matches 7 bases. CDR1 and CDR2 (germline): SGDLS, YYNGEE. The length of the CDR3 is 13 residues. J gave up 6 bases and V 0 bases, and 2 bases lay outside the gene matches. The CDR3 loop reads CASSVATGAEAFF. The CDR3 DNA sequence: TGTGCCAGCAGCGTAGCTACAGGGGCTGAAGCTTTCTTT.

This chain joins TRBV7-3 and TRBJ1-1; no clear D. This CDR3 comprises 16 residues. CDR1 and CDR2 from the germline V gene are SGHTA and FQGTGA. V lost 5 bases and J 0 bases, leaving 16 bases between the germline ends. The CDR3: CASSLRSSVLNTEAFF. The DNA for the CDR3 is TGTGCCAGCAGCCTACGTTCCAGCGTCCTGAACACTGAAGCTTTCTTT.

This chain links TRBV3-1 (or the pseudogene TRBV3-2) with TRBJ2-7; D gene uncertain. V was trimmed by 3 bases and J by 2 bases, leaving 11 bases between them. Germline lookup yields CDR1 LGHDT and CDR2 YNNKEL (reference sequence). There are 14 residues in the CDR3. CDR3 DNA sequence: TGTGCCAGCAGCCACGGAACAGTGGCCTACGAGCAGTACTTC. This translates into CASSHGTVAYEQYF.

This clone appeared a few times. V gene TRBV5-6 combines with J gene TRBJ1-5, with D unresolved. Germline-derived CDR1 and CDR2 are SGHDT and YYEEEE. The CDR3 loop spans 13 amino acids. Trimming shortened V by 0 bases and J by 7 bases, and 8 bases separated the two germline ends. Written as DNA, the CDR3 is TGTGCCAGCAGCTTGGGTTTGAGCCAGCCCCAGCATTTT. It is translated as CASSLGLSQPQHF.

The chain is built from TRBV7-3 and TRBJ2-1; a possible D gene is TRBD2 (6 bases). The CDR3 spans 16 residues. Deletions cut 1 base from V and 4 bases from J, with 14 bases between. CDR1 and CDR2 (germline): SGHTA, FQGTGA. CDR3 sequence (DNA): TGTGCCAGCAGCTTAAAGGGGACTGGCCCGTACAATGAGCAGTTCTTC. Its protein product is CASSLKGTGPYNEQFF. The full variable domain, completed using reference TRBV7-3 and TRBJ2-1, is GAGVSQTPSNKVTEKGKYVELRCDPISGHTALYWYRQSLGQGPEFLIYFQGTGAADDSGLPNDRFFAVRPEGSVSTLKIQRTERGDSAVYLCASSLKGTGPYNEQFFGPGTRLTVL.

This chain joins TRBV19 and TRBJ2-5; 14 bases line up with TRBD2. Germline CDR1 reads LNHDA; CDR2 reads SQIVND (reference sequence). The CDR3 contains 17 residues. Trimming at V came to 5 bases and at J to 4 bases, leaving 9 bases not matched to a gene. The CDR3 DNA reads TGTGCCAGTAGTCCCAAGGGACTAGCGGGAGTTGGAGAGACCCAGTACTTC. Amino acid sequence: CASSPKGLAGVGETQYF.

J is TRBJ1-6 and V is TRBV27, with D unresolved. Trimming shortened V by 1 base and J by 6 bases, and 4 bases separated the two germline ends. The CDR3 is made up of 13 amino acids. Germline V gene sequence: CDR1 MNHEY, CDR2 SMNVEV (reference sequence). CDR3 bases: TGTGCCAGCAGTTTATTATCTAATTCACCCCTCCACTTT. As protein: CASSLLSNSPLHF.

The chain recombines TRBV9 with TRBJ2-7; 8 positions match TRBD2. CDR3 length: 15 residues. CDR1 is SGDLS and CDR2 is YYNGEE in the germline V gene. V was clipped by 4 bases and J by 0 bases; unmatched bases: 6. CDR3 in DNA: TGTGCCAGCAGCAAACGAGCGGGGGCCTCCTACGAGCAGTACTTC. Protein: CASSKRAGASYEQYF.

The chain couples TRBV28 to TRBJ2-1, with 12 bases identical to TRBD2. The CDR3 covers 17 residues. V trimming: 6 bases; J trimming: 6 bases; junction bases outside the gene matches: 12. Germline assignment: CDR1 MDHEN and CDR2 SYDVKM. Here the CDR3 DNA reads TGTGCCAGCAGCCCAAGGCTACTAGCGGGAGGTGGCAATGAGCAGTTCTTC. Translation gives CASSPRLLAGGGNEQFF.

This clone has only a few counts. Written as DNA, the CDR3 is TGCGCCAGCAGCTTGGAGTCAGGTGATGGCTACACCTTC. This gives the protein CASSLESGDGYTF. The rearrangement joins TRBV5-1 to TRBJ1-2; D gene unclear. Trimming removed 0 bases from V and 6 bases from J, with 9 bases in between. The CDR3 sequence is 13 residues long. Per the germline V gene, CDR1 is SGHRS and CDR2 is YFSETQ.

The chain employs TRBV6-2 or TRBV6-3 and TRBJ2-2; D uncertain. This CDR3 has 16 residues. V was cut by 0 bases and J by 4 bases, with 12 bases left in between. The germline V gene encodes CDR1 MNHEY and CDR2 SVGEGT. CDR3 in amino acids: CASSYSTRRFTGELFF. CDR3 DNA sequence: TGTGCCAGCAGTTACTCGACACGACGTTTCACCGGGGAGCTGTTTTTT.

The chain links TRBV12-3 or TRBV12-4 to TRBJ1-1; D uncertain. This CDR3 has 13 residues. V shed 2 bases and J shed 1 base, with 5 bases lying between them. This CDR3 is CASSLQQNTEAFF. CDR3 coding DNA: TGTGCCAGCAGTTTACAACAGAACACTGAAGCTTTCTTT.

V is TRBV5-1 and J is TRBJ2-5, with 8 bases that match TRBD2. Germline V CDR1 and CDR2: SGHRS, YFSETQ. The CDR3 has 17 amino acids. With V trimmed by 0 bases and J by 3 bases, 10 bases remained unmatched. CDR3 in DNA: TGCGCCAGCAGCTTGGAGGCTAGCGGGCTAAAGGAAGAGACCCAGTACTTC. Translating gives CASSLEASGLKEETQYF.

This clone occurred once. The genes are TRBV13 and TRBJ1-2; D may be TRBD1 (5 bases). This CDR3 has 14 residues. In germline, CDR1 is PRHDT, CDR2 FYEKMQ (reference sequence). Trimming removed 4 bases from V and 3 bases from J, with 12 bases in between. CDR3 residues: CASSSPGDDYGYTF. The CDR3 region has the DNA TGTGCCAGCAGCTCCCCGGGGGACGACTATGGCTACACCTTC.

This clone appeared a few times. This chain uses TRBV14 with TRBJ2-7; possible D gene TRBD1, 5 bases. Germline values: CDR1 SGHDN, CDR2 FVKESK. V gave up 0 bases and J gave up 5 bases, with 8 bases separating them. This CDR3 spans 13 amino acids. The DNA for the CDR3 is TGTGCCAGCAGCCAAGATACAGGAGACGAGCAGTACTTC. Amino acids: CASSQDTGDEQYF.

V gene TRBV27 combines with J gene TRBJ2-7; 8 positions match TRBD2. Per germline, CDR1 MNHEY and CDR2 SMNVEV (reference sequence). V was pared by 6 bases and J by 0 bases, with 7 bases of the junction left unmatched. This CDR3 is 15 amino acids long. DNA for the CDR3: TGTGCCAGCAGAATTCTAGCGGGTGGCTCCTACGAGCAGTACTTC. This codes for CASRILAGGSYEQYF.

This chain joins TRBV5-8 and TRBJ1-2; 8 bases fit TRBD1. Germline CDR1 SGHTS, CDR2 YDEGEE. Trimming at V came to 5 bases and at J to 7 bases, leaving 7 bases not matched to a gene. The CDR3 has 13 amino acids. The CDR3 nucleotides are TGTGCCAGCAGAACGGACAGGGCGTCTGGCTACACCTTC. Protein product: CASRTDRASGYTF.

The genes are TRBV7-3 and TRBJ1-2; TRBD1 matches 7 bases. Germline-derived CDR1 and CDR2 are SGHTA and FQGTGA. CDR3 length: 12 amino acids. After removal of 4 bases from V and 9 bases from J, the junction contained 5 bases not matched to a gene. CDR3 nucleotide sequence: TGTGCCAGCAGCTCTCACAGGGGAAGCTACACCTTC. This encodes CASSSHRGSYTF.